This T cell receptor beta chain is from a study of cytotoxic CD8 clonotypes in ibrutinib-treated CLL. TCRdb's table, derived via immunoSEQ multiplex PCR, lists solely in-frame clones and lacks some. Among approximately 130,000 clones listed, 80% to 90% were seen once. The TCR comes from a human donor with chronic lymphocytic leukemia. The source material was PBMCs, sampled after 24 months of ibrutinib treatment.

CDR3 DNA: TGTGCCAGCAGCCCTAAGGACGTCCAAGAGACCCAGTACTTC. It specifies CASSPKDVQETQYF. The chain combines TRBV11-2 with TRBJ2-5; D is uncertain. Trimming took 5 bases from V and 1 from J, leaving 11 bases between them. The CDR3 sequence is 14 residues long. CDR1 is SGHAT and CDR2 is FQNNGV in the germline V gene.